Reported below is one T cell receptor beta chain. Antigen specificity is unknown. These data are taken from a study of T cells and Merkel cell carcinoma outcomes. Study conclusions and caveats: Repertoire plus T-cell density reportedly predicted Merkel cell carcinoma outcomes.

Clones were sequenced by immunoSEQ multiplex PCR, and TCRdb holds only the in-frame ones, with some missing. The sample comprises 6,500 to 7,500 clones, roughly 87% of which are singletons, and around 3% rests with the top ten. The CDR3 consists of 15 residues. V was trimmed by 7 bases and J by 8 bases, leaving 23 bases between them. From germline, CDR1 is MNHEY and CDR2 SMNVEV (reference sequence). The V and J genes are TRBV27 and TRBJ1-2, with D possibly being TRBD1 (5 bases). This sequence was found in a human donor with Merkel cell carcinoma. Source material: tumor tissue from Merkel cell carcinoma. Written as DNA, the CDR3 is TGTGCCAGCAAAAATCGACGGGGCTATTCTCGGGGCTACACCTTC. Encoded protein: CASKNRRGYSRGYTF.